This TCR beta chain was obtained from a study of Graves' ophthalmopathy and Graves' hyperthyroidism. The overall study: Investigators collected peripheral blood at initial diagnosis, before any treatment was given.

RNA transcripts were the template, and TCR beta CDR3 regions were amplified from them. The workflow started with a first-round RT-PCR run with HTBI primers and then moved on to a second-round multiplex PCR. MiXCR, run by TCRdb on the multiplex PCR reads, gives a single entry per CDR3 protein. The repertoire has about 340,000 distinct CDR3 sequences, roughly a sixth of them found once; the top ten carry approximately 13%. This clonotype was picked up many times. Its target is unknown. This CDR3 contains 13 residues. Per the germline V gene, CDR1 is SGHAT and CDR2 is FQNNGV. The V gene lost 2 bases and the J gene lost 5 bases, with 7 bases spanning the gap. Study-level points and caveats: Cross-validated, the 13-signature model showed 87.88%/81.08% sensitivity/specificity, and 80%/75% in the test set. The model flagged ophthalmopathy progression at 65% to 71% sensitivity and 72% to 75% specificity.

Clinical symptoms, serum thyroxine, TRAb, thyroid ultrasound and orbital computed tomography formed the basis of diagnosis. The chain is built from TRBV11-2 and TRBJ1-5; D call uncertain. The sample comprised peripheral blood. The TCR was taken from an adult man with Graves' ophthalmopathy. The CDR3 sequence: CASSLSSDQPQHF. The CDR3 region has the DNA TGTGCCAGCAGCTTAAGTTCCGATCAGCCCCAGCATTTT.